In this sample, the clone carrying this TCR beta chain turned up once. RNA amounts of roughly 0.5 to 1 ug underwent reverse transcription with random hexamers. TCRdb itself ran the immunoSEQ multiplex PCR reads through MiXCR, one entry per CDR3 protein. The data show some 190,000 distinct CDR3 sequences, approximately 93% seen once. This sample was taken from a study of CD8 T cells in Susac syndrome. V lost 0 bases to trimming and J lost 0 bases, with 12 bases between them. Germline-derived CDR1 and CDR2 are GTSNPN and SVGIG (reference sequence). The CDR3 consists of 17 residues. V gene TRBV30 combines with J gene TRBJ1-6, with D unclear. Sequencing input: CD4+ T cells from PBMCs. This TCR came from a human donor in good health. CDR3 amino acids: CAWSVRIGSSYNSPLHF. Written as DNA, the CDR3 is TGTGCCTGGAGTGTACGCATAGGGAGCTCCTATAATTCACCCCTCCACTTT.